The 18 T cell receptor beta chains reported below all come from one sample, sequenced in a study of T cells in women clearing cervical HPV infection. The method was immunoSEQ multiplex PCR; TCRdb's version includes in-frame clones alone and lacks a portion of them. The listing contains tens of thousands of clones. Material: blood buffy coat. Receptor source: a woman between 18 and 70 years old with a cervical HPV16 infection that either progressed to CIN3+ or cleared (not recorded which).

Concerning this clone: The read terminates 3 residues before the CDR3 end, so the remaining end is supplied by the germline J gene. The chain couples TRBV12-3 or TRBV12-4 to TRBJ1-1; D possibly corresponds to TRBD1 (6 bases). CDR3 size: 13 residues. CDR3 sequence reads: CASSRGTRSEAFF. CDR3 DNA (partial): TGTGCCAGCAGCCGCGGGACAAGATCGGAA.

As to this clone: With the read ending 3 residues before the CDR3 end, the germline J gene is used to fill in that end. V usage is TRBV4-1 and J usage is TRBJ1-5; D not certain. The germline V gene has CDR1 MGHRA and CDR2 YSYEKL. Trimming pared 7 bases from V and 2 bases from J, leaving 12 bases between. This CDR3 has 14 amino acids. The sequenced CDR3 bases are TGCGCCAGCACCCCCCTTCGGGGCAATCAGCCC. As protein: CASTPLRGNQP. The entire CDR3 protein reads CASTPLRGNQPQHF.

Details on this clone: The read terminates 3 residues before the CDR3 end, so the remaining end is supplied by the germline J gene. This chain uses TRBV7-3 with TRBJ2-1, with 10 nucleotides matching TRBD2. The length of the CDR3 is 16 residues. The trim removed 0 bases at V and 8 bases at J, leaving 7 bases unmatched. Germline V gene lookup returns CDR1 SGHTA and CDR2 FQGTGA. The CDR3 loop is CASSLTSGGARDEQFF. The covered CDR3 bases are TGTGCCAGCAGCTTAACCAGCGGGGGGGCTCGCGATGAG. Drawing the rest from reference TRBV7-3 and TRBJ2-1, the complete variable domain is GAGVSQTPSNKVTEKGKYVELRCDPISGHTALYWYRQSLGQGPEFLIYFQGTGAADDSGLPNDRFFAVRPEGSVSTLKIQRTERGDSAVYLCASSLTSGGARDEQFFGPGTRLTVL.

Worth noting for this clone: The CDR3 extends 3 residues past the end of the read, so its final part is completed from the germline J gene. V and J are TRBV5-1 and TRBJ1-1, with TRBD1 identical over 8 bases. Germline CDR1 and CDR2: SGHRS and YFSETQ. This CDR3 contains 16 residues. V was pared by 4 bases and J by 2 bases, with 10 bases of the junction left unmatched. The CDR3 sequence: CASSHGQGGVNTEAFF. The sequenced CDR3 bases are TGCGCCAGCAGCCACGGACAGGGCGGGGTAAACACTGAA.

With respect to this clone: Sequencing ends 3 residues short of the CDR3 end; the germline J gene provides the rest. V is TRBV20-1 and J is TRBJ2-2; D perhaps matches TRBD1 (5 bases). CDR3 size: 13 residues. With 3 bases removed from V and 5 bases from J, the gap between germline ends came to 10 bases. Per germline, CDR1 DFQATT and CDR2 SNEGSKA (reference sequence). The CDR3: CSARTVRTGELFF. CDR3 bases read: TGCAGTGCTAGGACAGTACGGACCGGGGAG.

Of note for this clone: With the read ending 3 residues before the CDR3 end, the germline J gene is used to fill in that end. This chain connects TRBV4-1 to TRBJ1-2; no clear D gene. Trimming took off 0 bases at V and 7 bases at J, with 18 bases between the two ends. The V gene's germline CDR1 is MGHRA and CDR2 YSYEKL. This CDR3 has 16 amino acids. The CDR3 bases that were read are TGCGCCAGCAGCCAAGATCTAACACCCGCGGGGATTGGC. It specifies CASSQDLTPAGIG. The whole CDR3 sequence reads CASSQDLTPAGIGYTF.

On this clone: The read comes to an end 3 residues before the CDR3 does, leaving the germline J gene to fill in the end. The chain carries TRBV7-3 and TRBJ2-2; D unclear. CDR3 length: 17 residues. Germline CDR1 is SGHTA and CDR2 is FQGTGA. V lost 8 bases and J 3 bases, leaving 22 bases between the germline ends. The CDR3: CASPLQTRSCDTGELFF. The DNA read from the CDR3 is TGTGCCAGCCCCTTACAGACCCGCTCGTGCGACACCGGGGAG.

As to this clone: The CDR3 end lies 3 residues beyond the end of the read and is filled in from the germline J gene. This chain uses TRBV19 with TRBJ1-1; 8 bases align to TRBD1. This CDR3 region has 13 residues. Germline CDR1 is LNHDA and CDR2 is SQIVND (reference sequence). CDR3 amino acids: CASSPGTGPQAFF. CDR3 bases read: TGTGCCAGTAGTCCCGGGACAGGCCCCCAG.

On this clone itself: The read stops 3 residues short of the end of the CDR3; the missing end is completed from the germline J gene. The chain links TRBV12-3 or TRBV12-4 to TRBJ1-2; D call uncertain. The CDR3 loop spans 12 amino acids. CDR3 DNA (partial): TGTGCCAGCAGTTCCGAATCTAGGGGC. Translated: CASSSESRG. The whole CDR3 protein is CASSSESRGYTF.

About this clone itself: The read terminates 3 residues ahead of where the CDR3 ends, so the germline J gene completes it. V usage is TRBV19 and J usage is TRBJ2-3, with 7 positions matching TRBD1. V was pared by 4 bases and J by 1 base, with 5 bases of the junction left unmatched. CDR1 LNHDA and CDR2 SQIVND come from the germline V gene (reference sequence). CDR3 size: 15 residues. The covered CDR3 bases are TGTGCCAGTAGTACGACAGGGTGGGGCACAGATACG. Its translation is CASSTTGWGTDT. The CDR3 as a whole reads CASSTTGWGTDTQYF.

CDR3 loop: CASSLEGLAGNEQYF. The covered CDR3 bases are TGTGCCAGCAGCTTGGAGGGACTAGCGGGGAACGAG. The chain couples TRBV5-4 to TRBJ2-7; TRBD2 matches 13 bases. The read halts 3 residues ahead of the CDR3 end, with the missing end drawn from the germline J gene. V lost 0 bases, J lost 5 bases, and 2 bases stayed unmatched. The CDR3 has 15 amino acids. The germline gives CDR1 SGHNT, CDR2 YYREEE (reference sequence).

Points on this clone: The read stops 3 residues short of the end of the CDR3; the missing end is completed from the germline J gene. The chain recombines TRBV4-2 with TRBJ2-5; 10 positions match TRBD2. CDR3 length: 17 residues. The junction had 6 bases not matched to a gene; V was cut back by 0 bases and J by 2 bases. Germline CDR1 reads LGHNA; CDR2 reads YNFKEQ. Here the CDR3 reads CASSQDGASGGQETQYF. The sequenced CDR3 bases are TGTGCCAGCAGCCAAGATGGAGCTAGCGGGGGTCAAGAGACC.

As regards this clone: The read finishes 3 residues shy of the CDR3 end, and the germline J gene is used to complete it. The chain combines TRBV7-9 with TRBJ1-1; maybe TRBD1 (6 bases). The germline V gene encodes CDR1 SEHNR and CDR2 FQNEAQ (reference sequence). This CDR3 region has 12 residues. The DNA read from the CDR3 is TGTGCCAGCAGCTCGGGGGGGCAGGAA. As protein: CASSSGGQE. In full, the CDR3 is CASSSGGQEAFF. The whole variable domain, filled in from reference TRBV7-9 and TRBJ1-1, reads DTGVSQNPRHKITKRGQNVTFRCDPISEHNRLYWYRQTLGQGPEFLTYFQNEAQLEKSRLLSDRFSAERPKGSFSTLEIQRTEQGDSAMYLCASSSGGQEAFFGQGTRLTVV.

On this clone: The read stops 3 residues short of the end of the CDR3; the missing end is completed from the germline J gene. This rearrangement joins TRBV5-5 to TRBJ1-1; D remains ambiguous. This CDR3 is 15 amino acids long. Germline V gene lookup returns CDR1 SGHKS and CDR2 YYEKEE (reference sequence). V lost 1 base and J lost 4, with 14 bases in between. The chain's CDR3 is CASSLFLGFGTEAFF. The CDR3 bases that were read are TGTGCCAGCAGCTTGTTTTTAGGGTTTGGCACTGAA.

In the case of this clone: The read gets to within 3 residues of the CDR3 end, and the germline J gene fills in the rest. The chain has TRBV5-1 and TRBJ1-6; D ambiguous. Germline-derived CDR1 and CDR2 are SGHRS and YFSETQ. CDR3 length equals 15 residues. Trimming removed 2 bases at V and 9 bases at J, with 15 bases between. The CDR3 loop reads CASSLASGSGSPLHF. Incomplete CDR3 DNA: TGCGCCAGCAGCTTAGCATCTGGGAGCGGTTCACCC.

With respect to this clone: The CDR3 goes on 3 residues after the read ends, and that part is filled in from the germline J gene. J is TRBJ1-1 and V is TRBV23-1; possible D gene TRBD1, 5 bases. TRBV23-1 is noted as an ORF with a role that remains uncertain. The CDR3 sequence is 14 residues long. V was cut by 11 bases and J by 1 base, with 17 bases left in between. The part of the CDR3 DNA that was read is TGCGCCCGCCGTGACCCGGGGGGGAACACTGAA. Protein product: CARRDPGGNTE. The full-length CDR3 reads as CARRDPGGNTEAFF.

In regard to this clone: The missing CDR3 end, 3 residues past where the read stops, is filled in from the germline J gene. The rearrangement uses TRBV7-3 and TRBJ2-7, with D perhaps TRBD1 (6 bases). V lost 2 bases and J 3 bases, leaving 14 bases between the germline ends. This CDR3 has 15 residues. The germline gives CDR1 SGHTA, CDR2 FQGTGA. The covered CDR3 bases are TGTGCCAGCAGCTTAGAGAGTGGGGGCAACTACGAG. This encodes CASSLESGGNYE. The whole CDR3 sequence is CASSLESGGNYEQYF. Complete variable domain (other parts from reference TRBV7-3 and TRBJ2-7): GAGVSQTPSNKVTEKGKYVELRCDPISGHTALYWYRQSLGQGPEFLIYFQGTGAADDSGLPNDRFFAVRPEGSVSTLKIQRTERGDSAVYLCASSLESGGNYEQYFGPGTRLTVT.

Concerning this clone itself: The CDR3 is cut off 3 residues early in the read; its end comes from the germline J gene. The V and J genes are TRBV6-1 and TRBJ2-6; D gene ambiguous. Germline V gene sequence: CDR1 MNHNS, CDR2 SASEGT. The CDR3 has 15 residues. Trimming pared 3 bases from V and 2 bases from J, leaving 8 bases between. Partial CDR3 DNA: TGTGCCAGCAGTGATTTCAGGACTGGGGCCAACGTC. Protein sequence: CASSDFRTGANV. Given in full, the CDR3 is CASSDFRTGANVLTF.